This T cell receptor beta chain was retrieved from a study of cytomegalovirus exposure and HLA in healthy donors. General study points: The sole available immune exposure information was CMV serostatus. In a later analysis, an Asian-associated ancestry cluster reportedly showed fewer N-insertions than the 666-donor mean.

This clone was counted only a few times. Its specificity is unknown. Trimming left V 0 bases short and J 0 bases short, with 8 bases between. The CDR3 is 15 residues long. Per the germline V gene, CDR1 is MGHRA and CDR2 is YSYEKL. Use of 60 Vbeta and 13 Jbeta primers characterized the PCR. This table comes from immunoSEQ multiplex PCR, and its TCRdb copy is limited to in-frame clones, with some not included. The table includes 200,000 to 250,000 clones, 77% detected once. The specimen sequenced was PBMCs. The rearrangement uses TRBV4-1 and TRBJ1-2, with no clear D. The sequence was collected from a woman between 55 and 75 years old in good health and CMV-seropositive. Here the CDR3 reads CASSQDSRSNYGYTF. CDR3 DNA sequence: TGCGCCAGCAGCCAAGATTCCAGATCTAACTATGGCTACACCTTC.